This is a list of T cell receptor beta chains from one sample in a study of cytomegalovirus exposure and HLA in healthy donors. Only in-frame clones appear in the TCRdb table, and some are missing; sequencing was by immunoSEQ multiplex PCR. The sample consists of under 200,000 clones, roughly 80% of them appearing once. Sequencing was done on a sample of PBMCs. These TCRs come from a woman aged 18-29 years in good health and CMV-seronegative. The CDR3 runs from the conserved cysteine through the conserved F or W. Fields, in order: clone size, D gene, J gene, V gene, CDR3 DNA, CDR3 protein. D genes are given only for firm matches. The size of a clone is reported for some rows only, either as once, few or many, or as a class for expanded clones.

clone_size: .
d_call: .
j_call: TRBJ2-7
v_call: TRBV30
cdr3_nt: TGTGCCTGGAGTGGCGACAGGTTACCCTCCTACGAGCAGTACTTC
cdr3_aa: CAWSGDRLPSYEQYF

clone_size: .
d_call: .
j_call: TRBJ1-2
v_call: TRBV13
cdr3_nt: TGTGCCAGCAGCTTAAGAGAGGGATCCTATGGCTACACCTTC
cdr3_aa: CASSLREGSYGYTF

clone_size: .
d_call: .
j_call: TRBJ2-7
v_call: TRBV4-1
cdr3_nt: TGCGCCAGCAGCCAAGAATTCAGGACTGTGGCCTACGAGCAGTACTTC
cdr3_aa: CASSQEFRTVAYEQYF

clone_size: .
d_call: .
j_call: TRBJ1-1
v_call: TRBV28
cdr3_nt: TGTGCCAGCAGCCCACAGGACCTGGGGAACACTGAAGCTTTCTTT
cdr3_aa: CASSPQDLGNTEAFF

clone_size: .
d_call: TRBD1
j_call: TRBJ2-7
v_call: TRBV6-5
cdr3_nt: TGTGCCAGCAGTTTACAGGGGGCTGGGGACGAGCAGTACTTC
cdr3_aa: CASSLQGAGDEQYF

clone_size: .
d_call: .
j_call: TRBJ2-5
v_call: TRBV30
cdr3_nt: TGTGCCTGGGGACCTGGGGGGGAGACCCAGTACTTC
cdr3_aa: CAWGPGGETQYF

clone_size: .
d_call: TRBD1
j_call: TRBJ2-5
v_call: TRBV9
cdr3_nt: TGTGCCAGCAGCGCTTCGACAGGGGGAAAAGAGACCCAGTACTTC
cdr3_aa: CASSASTGGKETQYF

clone_size: .
d_call: .
j_call: TRBJ2-3
v_call: TRBV7-2
cdr3_nt: TGTGCCAGCAGCTTAGATCCCCAGGGCACAGATACGCAGTATTTT
cdr3_aa: CASSLDPQGTDTQYF

clone_size: .
d_call: TRBD1
j_call: TRBJ1-1
v_call: TRBV27
cdr3_nt: TGTGCCAGCAGTCCTGGACAGGGCGCTTTAAACACTGAAGCTTTCTTT
cdr3_aa: CASSPGQGALNTEAFF

clone_size: .
d_call: TRBD1
j_call: TRBJ1-5
v_call: TRBV12-5
cdr3_nt: TGTGCTAGTGGTTTGGGGGACAGGGGACGGGATCAGCCCCAGCATTTT
cdr3_aa: CASGLGDRGRDQPQHF

clone_size: few
d_call: TRBD1
j_call: TRBJ1-5
v_call: TRBV28
cdr3_nt: TGTGCCAGCTCCTCCGGGACAGGCATATATCAGCCCCAGCATTTT
cdr3_aa: CASSSGTGIYQPQHF

clone_size: .
d_call: TRBD2
j_call: TRBJ2-2
v_call: TRBV5-4
cdr3_nt: TGTGCCAGCAGCTTGGGCGGGAGTAACACCGGGGAGCTGTTTTTT
cdr3_aa: CASSLGGSNTGELFF

clone_size: .
d_call: TRBD2
j_call: TRBJ2-1
v_call: TRBV9
cdr3_nt: TGTGCCAGCAGCGTAGCCCCCCAGGGCGGGAGGGCCGGTGAGCAGTTCTTC
cdr3_aa: CASSVAPQGGRAGEQFF

clone_size: .
d_call: .
j_call: TRBJ2-6
v_call: TRBV18
cdr3_nt: TGTGCCAGCTCACGAGGCAGGGGTGACAACGTCCTGACTTTC
cdr3_aa: CASSRGRGDNVLTF

clone_size: .
d_call: .
j_call: TRBJ2-7
v_call: TRBV12-5
cdr3_nt: TGTGCTAGTGGTTTGGTACTAGGCCCCACCTACGAGCAGTACTTC
cdr3_aa: CASGLVLGPTYEQYF

clone_size: .
d_call: .
j_call: TRBJ1-4
v_call: TRBV10-3
cdr3_nt: TGTGCCATCAGTGAGGGAAGGGGGGGAGATGAAAAACTGTTTTTT
cdr3_aa: CAISEGRGGDEKLFF

clone_size: .
d_call: .
j_call: TRBJ2-7
v_call: TRBV5-4
cdr3_nt: TGTGCCAGCAGCTTGAAGTTAGGGGACTACGAGCAGTACTTC
cdr3_aa: CASSLKLGDYEQYF

clone_size: .
d_call: TRBD2
j_call: TRBJ2-5
v_call: TRBV13
cdr3_nt: TGTGCCAGCAGCACCGGGACTAGTGAAGAGACCCAGTACTTC
cdr3_aa: CASSTGTSEETQYF

clone_size: .
d_call: TRBD1
j_call: TRBJ1-2
v_call: TRBV7-2
cdr3_nt: TGTGCCAGCAGCCCTGGACAGGGAGGCTACACCTTC
cdr3_aa: CASSPGQGGYTF

clone_size: .
d_call: .
j_call: TRBJ1-1
v_call: TRBV6-5
cdr3_nt: TGTGCCAGCAGTTACTCCCCAGGGATGAACACTGAAGCTTTCTTT
cdr3_aa: CASSYSPGMNTEAFF

clone_size: .
d_call: .
j_call: TRBJ2-1
v_call: TRBV9
cdr3_nt: TGTGCCAGCAGCCCGCAGTTGGTGGCGGGACGCAACAATGAGCAGTTCTTC
cdr3_aa: CASSPQLVAGRNNEQFF

clone_size: few
d_call: .
j_call: TRBJ2-2
v_call: TRBV6-4
cdr3_nt: TGTGCCAGCAGTGCAGGGAACACCGGGGAGCTGTTTTTT
cdr3_aa: CASSAGNTGELFF